Included here is one T cell receptor beta chain sequence, with context. Per the original methods: How many nucleated cells were present was estimated from reference gene primer amplification. TCRdb's copy holds only in-frame clones and misses some; the assay was immunoSEQ multiplex PCR. V, J and clone size reflect that table, while D and trimming were determined from the DNA. The sample has approximately 260,000 clones, 80% to 85% seen once; the top ten hold 9.5% to 15%. The data are from a study of blood T cell repertoires in COVID-19. Turning to the study itself: Specimens from acute and convalescent COVID-19 originated in the United States, Italy and Spain. PBMCs, B-cell-depleted T cells, or T cells were the source of the cDNA or gDNA that made up the material.

The CDR3 runs to 16 residues. The receptor's source is an older woman with active or convalescent COVID-19. The source material was peripheral blood. The chain links TRBV21-1 to TRBJ2-7; the table names TRBD1, a call not compared with the DNA. TRBV21-1 is termed a pseudogene. CDR3 coding DNA: TGTGCCAGCAGCGTACCCAGTCCGGGACAGGGGTGGGAGCAGTACTTC. It is translated as CASSVPSPGQGWEQYF.